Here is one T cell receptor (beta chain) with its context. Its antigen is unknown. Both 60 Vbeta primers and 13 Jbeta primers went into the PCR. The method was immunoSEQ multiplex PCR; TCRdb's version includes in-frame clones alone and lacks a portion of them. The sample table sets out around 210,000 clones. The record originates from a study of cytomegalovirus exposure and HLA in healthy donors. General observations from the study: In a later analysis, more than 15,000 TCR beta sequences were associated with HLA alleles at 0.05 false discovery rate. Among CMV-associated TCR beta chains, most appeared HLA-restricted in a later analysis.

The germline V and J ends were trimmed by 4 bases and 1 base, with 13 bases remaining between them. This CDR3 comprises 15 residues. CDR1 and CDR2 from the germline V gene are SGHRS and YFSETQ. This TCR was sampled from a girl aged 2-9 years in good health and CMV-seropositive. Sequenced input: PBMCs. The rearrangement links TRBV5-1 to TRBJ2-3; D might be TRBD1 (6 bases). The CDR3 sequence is CASSQGSFGTDTQYF. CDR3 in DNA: TGCGCCAGCAGCCAGGGGAGTTTCGGCACAGATACGCAGTATTTT.